Included here is one TCR beta chain sequence, with context. Its antigen remains unknown. The PCR had 60 Vbeta and 13 Jbeta primers. Sequencing was performed with immunoSEQ multiplex PCR; in TCRdb, only in-frame clones are kept and a portion is missing. The sample records about 140,000 clones, roughly three quarters being singletons. CDR1 is LNHDA, CDR2 SQIVND, per germline (reference sequence). CDR3 length equals 14 residues. The J segment lost 5 bases and the V segment lost 9 bases, leaving 10 bases of the junction unmatched. The data were taken from a study of cytomegalovirus exposure and HLA in healthy donors. Study summary: There were 100 million to 130 million unique TCR beta sequences, drawn from 180 million or so T cells, in an earlier analysis. The Caucasian-associated ancestry cluster contained 81% of the approximately 400 genotyped donors. Findings and caveats of the study: When a later analysis compared HLA-associated TCR beta chains with equally common others, the HLA-associated chains turned out to be more clonally expanded and to have lower generation probabilities. Most CMV-associated TCR beta chains were later found to appear HLA-restricted.

Sequencing used PBMCs. The receptor comes from a man aged 25 to 45 in good health and CMV-seronegative. The chain uses TRBV19 and TRBJ1-2; 9 bases agree with TRBD1. The CDR3 bases are TGTGCCAGCTCCGGACCGGGACAGGGATATGGCTACACCTTC. It translates to CASSGPGQGYGYTF. Full variable domain (missing parts from reference TRBV19 and TRBJ1-2): DGGITQSPKYLFRKEGQNVTLSCEQNLNHDAMYWYRQDPGQGLRLIYYSQIVNDFQKGDIAEGYSVSREKKESFPLTVTSAQKNPTAFYLCASSGPGQGYGYTFGSGTRLTVV.